Sequencing of this T cell receptor beta chain was carried out in a study of blood T cell repertoires in COVID-19. The wider study: Spain, Italy and the United States supplied samples that represented acute and convalescent COVID-19. Sources were T cells, B-cell-depleted T cells, or PBMCs; the material itself was cDNA or gDNA.

From germline, CDR1 is GTSNPN and CDR2 SVGIG (reference sequence). The CDR3 is made up of 12 amino acids. J gave up 8 bases and V 1 base, and 4 bases lay outside the gene matches. Sequenced by immunoSEQ multiplex PCR; TCRdb stores in-frame clones only, minus some. The sample yields 130,000 or so clones, more than 75% seen once. The chain is built from TRBV30 and TRBJ1-2; 7 bases line up with TRBD1. Sample: peripheral blood. The receptor was derived from a man in his 60s with acute or convalescent COVID-19. Here the CDR3 reads CAWSGQGGGYTF. Written as DNA, the CDR3 is TGTGCCTGGAGTGGACAGGGCGGAGGCTACACCTTC.